The 19 T cell receptor beta chains in this list originate from one sample, sequenced in a study of blood T cell repertoires in COVID-19. Repertoires were generated with immunoSEQ multiplex PCR, while TCRdb's copy carries only in-frame clones and drops some. The profile shows more than 200,000 clones, 88% of them singletons. What was sequenced was peripheral blood. These receptors were obtained from a man aged 40-50 years with acute or convalescent COVID-19.

The CDR3 is CASSRTSGPVSYEQYF. CDR3 nucleotides: TGTGCCAGTAGCAGGACTAGCGGACCGGTCTCCTACGAGCAGTACTTC. The chain has TRBV19 and TRBJ2-7, with 10 positions matching TRBD2. The V segment lost 6 bases and the J segment 0 bases; nucleotides outside the gene matches: 8. The V gene's germline CDR1 is LNHDA and CDR2 SQIVND (reference sequence). The CDR3 runs to 16 residues.

In this sample, this clone turned up once. The chain is built from TRBV19 and TRBJ2-7; TRBD2 matches 7 bases. Germline lookup yields CDR1 LNHDA and CDR2 SQIVND (reference sequence). The CDR3 consists of 14 residues. The junction had 9 bases not matched to a gene; V was cut back by 9 bases and J by 1 base. CDR3 in amino acids: CARNPGRESYEQYF. CDR3 bases: TGTGCCAGGAACCCGGGGCGGGAGTCCTACGAGCAGTACTTC.

V is TRBV4-1 and J is TRBJ2-3, with 7 bases identical to TRBD2. The J segment lost 0 bases and the V segment lost 1 base, leaving 7 bases of the junction unmatched. CDR3 length: 17 amino acids. CDR1 and CDR2 (germline): MGHRA, YSYEKL. The CDR3 loop reads CASSQAPGLPSTDTQYF. CDR3 DNA sequence: TGCGCCAGCAGCCAAGCCCCGGGACTACCTAGCACAGATACGCAGTATTTT.

Note on this clone: One junction end does not reproduce the germline sequence, and a read error may be involved. This chain links TRBV5-1 with TRBJ2-1, with TRBD2 matching over 9 bases. CDR1 and CDR2 (germline): SGHRS, YFSETQ. CDR3 length equals 14 residues. CDR3 nucleotide sequence: TGCGCCAGCTATCTAGCGGGGACCTATAATGAGCAGTTCTTC. Protein: CASYLAGTYNEQFF.

The chain joins TRBV2 to TRBJ1-6; possibly TRBD1 for D (6 bases). Germline V gene data show CDR1 as SNHLY and CDR2 as FYNNEI. V lost 6 bases, J lost 8 bases, and 11 bases lay in between. This CDR3 spans 13 amino acids. CDR3 protein: CASRSGVDSPLHF. The CDR3 coding sequence is TGTGCCAGCAGATCAGGGGTGGATTCACCCCTCCACTTT.

The chain carries TRBV6-5 and TRBJ2-1; TRBD2 is a possible D gene (5 bases). The CDR3 contains 15 residues. V lost 0 bases and J lost 1, with 7 bases in between. CDR1 and CDR2 (germline): MNHEY, SVGAGI. CDR3 DNA sequence: TGTGCCAGCAGTTACTCGGGAGAATCCTACAATGAGCAGTTCTTC. Encoded protein: CASSYSGESYNEQFF.

The chain carries TRBV7-9 and TRBJ1-2; 8 bases are shared with TRBD1. This CDR3 is built from 17 residues. Germline CDR1 reads SEHNR; CDR2 reads FQNEAQ (reference sequence). After removal of 6 bases from V and 0 bases from J, the junction contained 12 bases not matched to a gene. The DNA of the CDR3 is TGTGCCAGCAGTCCTAACAGGGGGGATTACACTAACTATGGCTACACCTTC. It translates to CASSPNRGDYTNYGYTF. Looking up the rest from reference TRBV7-9 and TRBJ1-2 gives the full variable domain: DTGVSQNPRHKITKRGQNVTFRCDPISEHNRLYWYRQTLGQGPEFLTYFQNEAQLEKSRLLSDRFSAERPKGSFSTLEIQRTEQGDSAMYLCASSPNRGDYTNYGYTFGSGTRLTVV.

The V call is TRBV5-5, the J call TRBJ1-6; 9 bases match TRBD1. The CDR3 spans 17 residues. Germline CDR1 reads SGHKS; CDR2 reads YYEKEE (reference sequence). Germline trimming cut 3 bases from V and 7 bases from J; bases unmatched to any gene: 11. Here the CDR3 DNA reads TGTGCCAGCAGCTGGCATCAGACAGGGGGAGGAAATTCACCCCTCCACTTT. Translating it yields CASSWHQTGGGNSPLHF.

The chain joins TRBV6-1 to TRBJ1-6, with TRBD1 as a possible D gene (6 bases). The CDR3 is 18 amino acids. Deletions cut 4 bases from V and 0 bases from J, with 16 bases between. Germline V gene lookup returns CDR1 MNHNS and CDR2 SASEGT. The CDR3 nucleotides are TGTGCCAGCAGTGTCCGATTGGTGACAGGCTCCTATAATTCACCCCTCCACTTT. As protein: CASSVRLVTGSYNSPLHF.

The genes are TRBV5-1 and TRBJ2-5; 7 bases are shared with TRBD1. The V gene end was trimmed by 3 bases and the J gene end by 0 bases; junction bases not matched to a gene: 5. In germline, CDR1 is SGHRS, CDR2 YFSETQ. CDR3 length: 15 residues. The CDR3 loop reads CASSSPDRDQETQYF. CDR3 bases: TGCGCCAGCAGCTCACCTGACAGGGACCAAGAGACCCAGTACTTC.

The rearrangement links TRBV7-9 to TRBJ1-6, with a weak D call TRBD1 (6 bases). V was cut by 1 base and J by 7 bases, with 14 bases left in between. This CDR3 is built from 16 residues. Germline CDR1 and CDR2: SEHNR and FQNEAQ (reference sequence). The CDR3 bases are TGTGCCAGCAGCTTAGGGGGGCTTACTGGCAATTCACCCCTCCACTTT. As protein: CASSLGGLTGNSPLHF.

V is TRBV18 and J is TRBJ1-2; possible D gene TRBD1, 5 bases. V was cut by 2 bases and J by 4 bases, with 14 bases left in between. CDR3 length equals 15 residues. Per germline, CDR1 KGHSH and CDR2 LQKENI. The DNA of the CDR3 is TGTGCCAGCTCACCAAGTGCGGGGCGAGGCTATGGCTACACCTTC. This encodes CASSPSAGRGYGYTF.

This clone was counted only a few times. The V and J genes are TRBV20-1 and TRBJ2-3; a possible D gene is TRBD2 (6 bases). V was clipped by 3 bases and J by 2 bases, with 15 bases between them. Germline V gives CDR1 DFQATT, CDR2 SNEGSKA (reference sequence). The CDR3 spans 15 residues. DNA for the CDR3: TGCAGTGCTAGTGATTACCGGGGGAACACAGATACGCAGTATTTT. It specifies CSASDYRGNTDTQYF.

In this sample, this clone turned up a few times. CDR3 nucleotide sequence: TGTGCCAGCAGCGGACAGGGGTCAGATACGCAGTATTTT. Its protein product is CASSGQGSDTQYF. The V gene is TRBV9, the J gene TRBJ2-3, with 8 positions matching TRBD1. Germline V gene lookup returns CDR1 SGDLS and CDR2 YYNGEE. CDR3 length equals 13 residues. Germline trimming cut 3 bases from V and 4 bases from J; bases unmatched to any gene: 1. Complete variable domain (other parts from reference TRBV9 and TRBJ2-3): DSGVTQTPKHLITATGQRVTLRCSPRSGDLSVYWYQQSLDQGLQFLIQYYNGEERAKGNILERFSAQQFPDLHSELNLSSLELGDSALYFCASSGQGSDTQYFGPGTRLTVL.

The gene calls are TRBV11-2 and TRBJ2-2; TRBD1 is a possible D gene (6 bases). This CDR3 is 15 amino acids long. The germline V gene has CDR1 SGHAT and CDR2 FQNNGV. Deletions cut 2 bases from V and 7 bases from J, with 14 bases between. CDR3: CASSLNQGHGGELFF. CDR3 nucleotide sequence: TGTGCCAGCAGCTTAAATCAGGGACATGGCGGGGAGCTGTTTTTT.

The chain has TRBV4-1 and TRBJ2-7; D possibly corresponds to TRBD2 (6 bases). The CDR3 sequence is 14 residues long. V shed 1 base and J shed 3 bases, with 10 bases lying between them. Germline V lookup: CDR1 MGHRA, CDR2 YSYEKL. The CDR3 here is CASSQVPGDYEQYF. As DNA, the CDR3 is TGCGCCAGCAGCCAAGTCCCGGGGGACTACGAGCAGTACTTC.

The CDR3 is CASIPTGTSTDTQYF. The CDR3 DNA reads TGCGCCAGCATACCAACAGGAACTAGCACAGATACGCAGTATTTT. The gene calls are TRBV5-1 and TRBJ2-3; D might be TRBD1 (5 bases). Deletions cut 6 bases from V and 0 bases from J, with 14 bases between. This CDR3 has 15 amino acids. Germline assignment: CDR1 SGHRS and CDR2 YFSETQ.

The chain is built from TRBV19 and TRBJ2-2; D possibly corresponds to TRBD1 (6 bases). The germline V and J ends were trimmed by 7 bases and 0 bases, with 9 bases remaining between them. The CDR3 contains 14 residues. Looked up from germline, CDR1 is LNHDA and CDR2 is SQIVND (reference sequence). As DNA, the CDR3 is TGTGCCAGTACCACAGGGCCGAACACCGGGGAGCTGTTTTTT. It is translated as CASTTGPNTGELFF.

V gene TRBV5-8 combines with J gene TRBJ1-4, with 7 bases matching TRBD1. The CDR3 is 15 residues long. J was trimmed by 7 bases and V by 3 bases; bases with no gene match: 9. Germline V CDR1 and CDR2: SGHTS, YDEGEE. The CDR3 DNA follows: TGTGCCAGCAGCTCAGTCAGGGGGAGATCTGAAAAACTGTTTTTT. This encodes CASSSVRGRSEKLFF.